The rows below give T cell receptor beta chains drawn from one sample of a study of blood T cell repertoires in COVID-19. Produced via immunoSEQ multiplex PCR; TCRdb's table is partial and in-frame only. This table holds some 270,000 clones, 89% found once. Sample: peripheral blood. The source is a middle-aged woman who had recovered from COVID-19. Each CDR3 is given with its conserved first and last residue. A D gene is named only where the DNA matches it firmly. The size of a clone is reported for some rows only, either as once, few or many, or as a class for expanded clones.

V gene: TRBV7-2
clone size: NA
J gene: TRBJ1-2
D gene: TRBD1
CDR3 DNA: TGTGCCAGCAGCGTACAGGGGCCGGACAACTATGGCTACACCTTC
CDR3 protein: CASSVQGPDNYGYTF

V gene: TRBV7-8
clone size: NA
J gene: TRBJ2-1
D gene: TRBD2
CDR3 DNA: TGTGCCAGCAGCTTAGCGGGGACTACATATGACAATGAGCAGTTCTTC
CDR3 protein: CASSLAGTTYDNEQFF

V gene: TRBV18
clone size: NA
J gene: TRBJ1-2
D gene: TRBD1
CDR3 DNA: TGTGCCAGCTCACCCCGGGGACAGATCTATGGCTACACCTTC
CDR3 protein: CASSPRGQIYGYTF

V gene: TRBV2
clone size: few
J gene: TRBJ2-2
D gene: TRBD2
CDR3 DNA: TGTGCCAGCAGTGAAGCGGGGACTACGAACACCGGGGAGCTGTTTTTT
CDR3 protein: CASSEAGTTNTGELFF

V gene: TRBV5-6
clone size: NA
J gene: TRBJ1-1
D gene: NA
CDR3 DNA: TGTGCCAGCAGCATGAGCAGGCGGAACACTGAAGCTTTCTTT
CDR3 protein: CASSMSRRNTEAFF

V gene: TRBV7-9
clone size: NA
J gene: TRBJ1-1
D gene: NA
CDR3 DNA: TGTGCCAGCAGCACACAGGGGAACACTGAAGCTTTCTTT
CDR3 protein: CASSTQGNTEAFF

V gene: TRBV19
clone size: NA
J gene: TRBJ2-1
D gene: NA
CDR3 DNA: TGTGCCAGTAGTATAGTTCTGTTCAATGAGCAGTTCTTC
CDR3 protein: CASSIVLFNEQFF

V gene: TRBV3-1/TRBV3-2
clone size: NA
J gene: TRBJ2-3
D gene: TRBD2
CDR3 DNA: TGTGCCAGCAGCTCTTCTGGGAGGGCAGATACGCAGTATTTT
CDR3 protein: CASSSSGRADTQYF

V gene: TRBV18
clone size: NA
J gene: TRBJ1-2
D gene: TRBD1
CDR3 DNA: TGTGCCAGCTCACCGGACAGGGCTTTAAGCTACACCTTC
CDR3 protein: CASSPDRALSYTF

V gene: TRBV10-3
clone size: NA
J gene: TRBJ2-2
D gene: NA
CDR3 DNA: TGTGCCATCAGTGAGACAGGAAACACCGGGGAGCTGTTTTTT
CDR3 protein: CAISETGNTGELFF

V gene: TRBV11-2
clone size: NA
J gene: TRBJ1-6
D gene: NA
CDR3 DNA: TGTGCCAGCAGCTCCTCGCGTGACAGCAGGTCACCCCTCCACTTT
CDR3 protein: CASSSSRDSRSPLHF

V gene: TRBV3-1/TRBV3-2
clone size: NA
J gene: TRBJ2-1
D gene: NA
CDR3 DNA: TGTGCCAGCAGCCAAAATCGTTGTATGCCACTAACCTACAATGAGCAGTTCTTC
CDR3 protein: CASSQNRCMPLTYNEQFF

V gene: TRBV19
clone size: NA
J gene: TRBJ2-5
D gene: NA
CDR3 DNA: TGTGCCAGTAGTATATTTCGGGGATCGGAGACCCAGTACTTC
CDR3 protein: CASSIFRGSETQYF

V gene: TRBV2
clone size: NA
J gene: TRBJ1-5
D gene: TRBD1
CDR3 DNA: TGTGCCAGCACAGCTGGGACAGGGGAAGGGAACAATCAGCCCCAGCATTTT
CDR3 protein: CASTAGTGEGNNQPQHF

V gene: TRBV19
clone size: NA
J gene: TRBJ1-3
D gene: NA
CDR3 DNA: TGTGCCAGTAGTTACAGGGAGAGAGGAAACACCATATATTTT
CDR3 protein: CASSYRERGNTIYF

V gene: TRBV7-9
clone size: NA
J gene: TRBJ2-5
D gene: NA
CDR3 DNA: TGTGCCAGCAGCTCTAGGACAGAGGGCCAAGAGACCCAGTACTTC
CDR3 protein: CASSSRTEGQETQYF

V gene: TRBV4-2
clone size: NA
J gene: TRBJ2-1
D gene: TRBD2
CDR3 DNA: TGTGCCAGCAGCCAAGATAGACTAGCGGGGGGGCATGACAATGAGCAGTTCTTC
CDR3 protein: CASSQDRLAGGHDNEQFF

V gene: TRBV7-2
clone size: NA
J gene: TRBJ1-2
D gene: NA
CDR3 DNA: TGTGCCAGCAGCCCAGGCAGGGAAACTGGCTACACCTTC
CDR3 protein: CASSPGRETGYTF

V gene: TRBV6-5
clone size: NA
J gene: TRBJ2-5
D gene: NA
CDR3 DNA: TGTGCCAGCAAGGGGCCCCCAGAGACCCAGTACTTC
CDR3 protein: CASKGPPETQYF

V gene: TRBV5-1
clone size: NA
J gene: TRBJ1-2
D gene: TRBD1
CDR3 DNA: TGCGCCAGCAGCTTGGCAGGGGGCCATGGCTACACCTTC
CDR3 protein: CASSLAGGHGYTF

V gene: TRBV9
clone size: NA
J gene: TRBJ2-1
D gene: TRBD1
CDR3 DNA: TGTGCCAGCAGCGCCACCCTCGGGGACAGGCTTCTCGATGAGCAGTTCTTC
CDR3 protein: CASSATLGDRLLDEQFF

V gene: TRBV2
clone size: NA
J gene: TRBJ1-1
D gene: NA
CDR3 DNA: TGTGCCAGCAAGGAGGGGAGCGGGACTGAAGCTTTCTTT
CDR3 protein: CASKEGSGTEAFF

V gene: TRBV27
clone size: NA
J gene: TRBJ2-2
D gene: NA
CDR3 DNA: TGTGCCAGCCGACCCAACAGGCTCGGGGAGCTGTTTTTT
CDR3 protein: CASRPNRLGELFF

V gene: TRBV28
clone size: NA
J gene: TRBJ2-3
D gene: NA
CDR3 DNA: TGTGCCAGCAGCCAACGGGATACGCAGTATTTT
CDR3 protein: CASSQRDTQYF

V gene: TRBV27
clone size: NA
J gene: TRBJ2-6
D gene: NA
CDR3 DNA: TGTGCCAGCAGTTTTAATCCTGGGGCCAACGTCCTGACTTTC
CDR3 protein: CASSFNPGANVLTF

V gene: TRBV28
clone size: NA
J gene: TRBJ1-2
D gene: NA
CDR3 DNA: TGTGCCAGCAGTTTAATAAGCCCCTATGGCTACACCTTC
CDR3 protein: CASSLISPYGYTF

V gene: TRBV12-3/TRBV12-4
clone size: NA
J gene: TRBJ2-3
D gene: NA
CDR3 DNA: TGTGCCAGCAGTTATCGGGCAGATACGCAGTATTTT
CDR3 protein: CASSYRADTQYF

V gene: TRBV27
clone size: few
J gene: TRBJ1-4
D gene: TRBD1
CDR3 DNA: TGTGCCAGCGCGGGACAGGAAGGAGGAAAACTGTTTTTT
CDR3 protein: CASAGQEGGKLFF

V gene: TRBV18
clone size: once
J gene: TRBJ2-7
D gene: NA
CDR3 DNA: TGTGCCAGCTCCCCATCGCAGAACGAGCAGTACTTC
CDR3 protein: CASSPSQNEQYF

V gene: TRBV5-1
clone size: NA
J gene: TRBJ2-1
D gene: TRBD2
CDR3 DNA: TGCGCCAGCCAAAGAGCGGGAGCCAATGAGCAGTTCTTC
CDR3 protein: CASQRAGANEQFF

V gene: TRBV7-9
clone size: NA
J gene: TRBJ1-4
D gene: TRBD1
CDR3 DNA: TGTGCCAGCGGGACAGCAACTAATGAAAAACTGTTTTTT
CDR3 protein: CASGTATNEKLFF

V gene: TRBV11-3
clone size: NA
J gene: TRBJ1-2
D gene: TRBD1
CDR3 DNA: TGTGCCAGCAGCCTCAGACAGGGAAACTATGGCTACACCTTC
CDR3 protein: CASSLRQGNYGYTF

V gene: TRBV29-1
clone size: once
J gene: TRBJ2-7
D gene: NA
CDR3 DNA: TGCAGCGTTCGATCACAGGTCTACGAGCAGTACTTC
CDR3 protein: CSVRSQVYEQYF

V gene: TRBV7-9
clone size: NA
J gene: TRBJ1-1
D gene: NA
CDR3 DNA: TGTGCCAGCAGCGGAGGGTACATGAACACTGAAGCTTTCTTT
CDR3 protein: CASSGGYMNTEAFF

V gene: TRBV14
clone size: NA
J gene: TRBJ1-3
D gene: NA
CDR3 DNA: TGTGCCAGCAGGGAACAGGGCTCTGGAAACACCATATATTTT
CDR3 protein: CASREQGSGNTIYF

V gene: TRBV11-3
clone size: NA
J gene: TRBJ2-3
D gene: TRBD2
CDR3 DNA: TGTGCCAGCAGCTTAGATCGAGGAAGCGGGAGATGGACAGATACGCAGTATTTT
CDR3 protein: CASSLDRGSGRWTDTQYF

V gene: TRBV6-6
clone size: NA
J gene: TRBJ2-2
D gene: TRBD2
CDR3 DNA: TGTGCCAGCAGTCACCTCGCCGGGGGGACTAGCGGGAGTGTCGGGGAGCTGTTTTTT
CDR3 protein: CASSHLAGGTSGSVGELFF

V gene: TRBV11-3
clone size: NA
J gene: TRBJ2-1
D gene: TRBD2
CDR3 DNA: TGTGCCAGCAGCCAGGGACTAGCTGGGGCGGCTGAGCAGTTCTTC
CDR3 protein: CASSQGLAGAAEQFF

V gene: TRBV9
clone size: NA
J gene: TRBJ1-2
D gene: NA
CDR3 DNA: TGTGCCAGCAGCCCAGGGGACGGGAACTATGGCTACACCTTC
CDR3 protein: CASSPGDGNYGYTF

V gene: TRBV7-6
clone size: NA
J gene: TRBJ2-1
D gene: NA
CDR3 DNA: TGTGCCAGCAGCTACCGACAACACAATGAGCAGTTCTTC
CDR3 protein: CASSYRQHNEQFF

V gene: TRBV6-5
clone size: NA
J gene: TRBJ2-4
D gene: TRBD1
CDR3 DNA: TGTGCCAGCAGTTACACAGGGGGAAACATTCAGTACTTC
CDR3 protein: CASSYTGGNIQYF

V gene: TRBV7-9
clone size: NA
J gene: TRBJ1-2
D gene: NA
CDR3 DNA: TGTGCCAGCAGCTCCCCGGGAGCTCGGGACTATGGCTACACCTTC
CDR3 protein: CASSSPGARDYGYTF

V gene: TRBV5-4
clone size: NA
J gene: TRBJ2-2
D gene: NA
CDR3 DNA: TGTGCCAGCAACCGATGGGGGGGCCTCACCGGCACCGGGGAGCTGTTTTTT
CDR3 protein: CASNRWGGLTGTGELFF

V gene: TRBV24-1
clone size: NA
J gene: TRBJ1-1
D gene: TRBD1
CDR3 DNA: TGTGCCACCAGGGACAGGGGATATGGCACTGAAGCTTTCTTT
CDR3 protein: CATRDRGYGTEAFF

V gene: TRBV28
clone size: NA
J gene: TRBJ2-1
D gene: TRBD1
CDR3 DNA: TGTGCCAGCAGCGGGACCGCAGGGGGCAATGAGCAGTTCTTC
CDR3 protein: CASSGTAGGNEQFF

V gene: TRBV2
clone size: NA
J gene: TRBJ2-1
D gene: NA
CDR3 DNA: TGTGCCAGCAGTGAACGGTCCTCTTCCGCCTACAATGAGCAGTTCTTC
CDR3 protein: CASSERSSSAYNEQFF

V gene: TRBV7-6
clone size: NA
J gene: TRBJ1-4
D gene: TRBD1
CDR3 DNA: TGTGCCAGCAGCTCACGACAGGGCAATCACCCACGGGGCGAAAAACTGTTTTTT
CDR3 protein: CASSSRQGNHPRGEKLFF

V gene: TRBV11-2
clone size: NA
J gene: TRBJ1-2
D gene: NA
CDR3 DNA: TGTGCCAGCAGATCAGAAGGGAGCTATGGCTACACCTTC
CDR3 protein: CASRSEGSYGYTF

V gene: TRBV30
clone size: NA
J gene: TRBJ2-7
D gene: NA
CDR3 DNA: TGTGCCTGGAGTGGGGGGCAGGGGTACCACGAGCAGTACTTC
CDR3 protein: CAWSGGQGYHEQYF

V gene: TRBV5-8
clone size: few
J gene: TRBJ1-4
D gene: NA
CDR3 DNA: TGTGCCAGCACCCCGGGGACACGTGAAAAACTGTTTTTT
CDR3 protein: CASTPGTREKLFF

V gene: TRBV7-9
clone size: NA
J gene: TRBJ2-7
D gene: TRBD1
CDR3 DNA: TGTGCCAGCAGCTTAGAGGGGGCGTACGAGCAGTACTTC
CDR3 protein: CASSLEGAYEQYF

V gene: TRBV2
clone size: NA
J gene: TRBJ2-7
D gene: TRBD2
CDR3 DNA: TGTGCGAGCGAACTAGCGGGGGATCTCTCCTACGAGCAGTACTTC
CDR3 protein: CASELAGDLSYEQYF

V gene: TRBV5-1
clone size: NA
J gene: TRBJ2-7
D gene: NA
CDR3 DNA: TGCGCCAGCAGCATAGAGAGATCGGTGGAGCAGTACTTC
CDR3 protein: CASSIERSVEQYF

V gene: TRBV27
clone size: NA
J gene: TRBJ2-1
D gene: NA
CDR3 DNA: TGTGCCAGCAGTTTATCGAACAGGGTCAATGAGCAGTTCTTC
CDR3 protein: CASSLSNRVNEQFF

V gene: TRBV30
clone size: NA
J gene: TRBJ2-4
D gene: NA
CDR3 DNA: TGTGCCTGGAGTGGTGTCCAGTCCAAAAACATTCAGTACTTC
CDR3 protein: CAWSGVQSKNIQYF